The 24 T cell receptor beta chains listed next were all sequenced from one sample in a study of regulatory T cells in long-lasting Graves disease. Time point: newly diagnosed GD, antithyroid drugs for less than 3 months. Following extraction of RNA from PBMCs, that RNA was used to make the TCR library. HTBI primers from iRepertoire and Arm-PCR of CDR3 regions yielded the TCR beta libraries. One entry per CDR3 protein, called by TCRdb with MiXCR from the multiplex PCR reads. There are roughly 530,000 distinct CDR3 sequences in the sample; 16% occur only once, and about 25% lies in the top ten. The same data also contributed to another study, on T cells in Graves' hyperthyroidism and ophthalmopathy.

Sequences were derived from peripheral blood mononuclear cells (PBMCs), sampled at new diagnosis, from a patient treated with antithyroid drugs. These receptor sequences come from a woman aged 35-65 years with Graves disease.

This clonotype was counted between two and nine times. The DNA of the CDR3 is TGTGCCAGCAGTCAGGGACAGGGGAACACCGGGGAGCTGTTTTTT. Protein: CASSQGQGNTGELFF. The chain combines TRBV6-1 with TRBJ2-2; 9 bases agree with TRBD1. Trimming at V came to 5 bases and at J to 1 base, leaving 2 bases not matched to a gene. CDR3 length: 15 residues. Germline CDR1 is MNHNS and CDR2 is SASEGT.

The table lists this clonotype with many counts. The CDR3 DNA reads TGTGCCAGCACCCGGGGGGGGCAAGCCTATGGCTACACCTTC. Translated: CASTRGGQAYGYTF. J is TRBJ1-2 and V is TRBV7-9, with D perhaps matching TRBD1 (6 bases). Germline lookup yields CDR1 SEHNR and CDR2 FQNEAQ (reference sequence). With 7 bases removed from V and 4 bases from J, the gap between germline ends came to 16 bases. The CDR3 length is 14 residues.

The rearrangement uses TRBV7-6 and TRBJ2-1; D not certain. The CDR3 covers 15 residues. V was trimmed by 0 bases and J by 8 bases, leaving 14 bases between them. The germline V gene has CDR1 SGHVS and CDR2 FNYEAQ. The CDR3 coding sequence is TGTGCCAGCAGCTTAGCGAGTAGGATATACGATGAGCAGTTCTTC. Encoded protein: CASSLASRIYDEQFF.

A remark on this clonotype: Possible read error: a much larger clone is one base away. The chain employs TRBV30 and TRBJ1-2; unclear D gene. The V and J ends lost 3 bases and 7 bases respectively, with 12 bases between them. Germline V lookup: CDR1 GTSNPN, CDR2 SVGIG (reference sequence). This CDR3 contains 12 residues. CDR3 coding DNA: TGTGCCTGGAGCAAAACATGGGCTGGCTACACCTTC. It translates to CAWSKTWAGYTF.

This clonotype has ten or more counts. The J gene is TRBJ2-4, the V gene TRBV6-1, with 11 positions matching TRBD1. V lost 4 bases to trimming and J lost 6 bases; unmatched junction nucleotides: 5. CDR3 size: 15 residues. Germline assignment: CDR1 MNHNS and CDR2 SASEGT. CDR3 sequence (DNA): TGTGCCAGCAGTGTACCCGGGACAGGGGGAAACATTCAGTACTTC. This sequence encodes CASSVPGTGGNIQYF.

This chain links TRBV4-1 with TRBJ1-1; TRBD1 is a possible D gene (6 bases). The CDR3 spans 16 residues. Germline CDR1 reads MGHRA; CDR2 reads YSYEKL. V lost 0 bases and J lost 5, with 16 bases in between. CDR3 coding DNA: TGCGCCAGCAGCCAAGAAGGGCAGGGGATATCAACTGAAGCTTTCTTT. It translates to CASSQEGQGISTEAFF.

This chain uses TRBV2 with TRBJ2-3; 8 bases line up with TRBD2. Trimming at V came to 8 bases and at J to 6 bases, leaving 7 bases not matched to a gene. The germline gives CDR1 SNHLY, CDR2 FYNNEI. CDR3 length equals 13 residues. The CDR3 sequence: CASLGLDGDTQYF. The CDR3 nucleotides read TGTGCCAGCCTGGGACTAGACGGGGATACGCAGTATTTT. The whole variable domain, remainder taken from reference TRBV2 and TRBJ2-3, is EPEVTQTPSHQVTQMGQEVILRCVPISNHLYFYWYRQILGQKVEFLVSFYNNEISEKSEIFDDQFSVERPDGSNFTLKIRSTKLEDSAMYFCASLGLDGDTQYFGPGTRLTVL.

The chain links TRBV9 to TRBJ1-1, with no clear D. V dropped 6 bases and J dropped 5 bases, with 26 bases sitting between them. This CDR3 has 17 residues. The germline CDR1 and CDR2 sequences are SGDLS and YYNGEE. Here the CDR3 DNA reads TGTGCCAGCAATAACGATATGGGAGGGCTGAAAGGAACTGAAGCTTTCTTT. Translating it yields CASNNDMGGLKGTEAFF.

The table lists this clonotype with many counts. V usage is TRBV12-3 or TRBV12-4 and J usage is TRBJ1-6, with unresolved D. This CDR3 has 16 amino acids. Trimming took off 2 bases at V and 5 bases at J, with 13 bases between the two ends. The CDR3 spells CASSLSQTLDNSPLHF. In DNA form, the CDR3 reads TGTGCCAGCAGTTTAAGTCAGACGCTAGATAATTCACCCCTCCACTTT.

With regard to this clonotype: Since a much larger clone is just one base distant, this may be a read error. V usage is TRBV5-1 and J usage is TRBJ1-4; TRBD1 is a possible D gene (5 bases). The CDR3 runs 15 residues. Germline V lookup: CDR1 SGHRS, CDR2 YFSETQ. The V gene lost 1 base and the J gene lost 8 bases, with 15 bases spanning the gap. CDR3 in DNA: TGCGCCAGCAGCTTGATGGGACGGGGGAAGGAAAAACTGTTTTTT. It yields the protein CASSLMGRGKEKLFF.

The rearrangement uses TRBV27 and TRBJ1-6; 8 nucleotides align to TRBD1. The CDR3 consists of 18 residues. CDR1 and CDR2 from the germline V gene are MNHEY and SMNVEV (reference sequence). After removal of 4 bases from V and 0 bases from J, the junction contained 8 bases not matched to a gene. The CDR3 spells CASSSPRQGNSYNSPLHF. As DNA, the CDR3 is TGTGCCAGCAGTTCCCCCAGACAGGGGAACTCCTATAATTCACCCCTCCACTTT.

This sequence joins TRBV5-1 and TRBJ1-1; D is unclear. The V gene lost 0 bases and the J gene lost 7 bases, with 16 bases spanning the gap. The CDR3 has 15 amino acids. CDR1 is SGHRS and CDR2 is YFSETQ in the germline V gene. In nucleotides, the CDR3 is TGCGCCAGCAGCTTGGTCCTGGGAGGACGGAATGAAGCTTTCTTT. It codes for CASSLVLGGRNEAFF.

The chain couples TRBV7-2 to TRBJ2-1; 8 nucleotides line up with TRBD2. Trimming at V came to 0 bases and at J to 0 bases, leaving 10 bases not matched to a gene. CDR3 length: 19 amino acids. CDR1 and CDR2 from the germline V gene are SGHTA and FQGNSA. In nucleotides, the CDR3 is TGTGCCAGCAGCTTAGCCCTCCTGGGCGGGGGGACCTCCTACAATGAGCAGTTCTTC. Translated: CASSLALLGGGTSYNEQFF.

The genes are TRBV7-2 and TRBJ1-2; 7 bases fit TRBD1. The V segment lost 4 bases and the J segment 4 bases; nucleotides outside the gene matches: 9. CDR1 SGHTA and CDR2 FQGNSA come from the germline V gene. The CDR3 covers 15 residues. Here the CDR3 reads CASSSPKGQVYGYTF. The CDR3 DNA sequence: TGTGCCAGCAGCTCCCCGAAAGGACAGGTCTATGGCTACACCTTC.

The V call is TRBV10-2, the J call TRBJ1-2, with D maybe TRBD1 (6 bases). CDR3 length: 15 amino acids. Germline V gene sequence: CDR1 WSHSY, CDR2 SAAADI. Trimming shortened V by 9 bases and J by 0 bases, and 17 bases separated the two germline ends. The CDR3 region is CASNTGSGANYGYTF. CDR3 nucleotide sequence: TGCGCCAGTAATACAGGGTCGGGAGCTAACTATGGCTACACCTTC.

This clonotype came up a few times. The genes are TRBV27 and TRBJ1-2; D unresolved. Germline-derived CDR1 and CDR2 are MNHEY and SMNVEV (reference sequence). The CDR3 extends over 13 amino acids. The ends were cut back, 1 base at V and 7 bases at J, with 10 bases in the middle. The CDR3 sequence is CASSLYGSRGYTF. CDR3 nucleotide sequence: TGTGCCAGCAGTTTATACGGTTCCCGTGGCTACACCTTC.

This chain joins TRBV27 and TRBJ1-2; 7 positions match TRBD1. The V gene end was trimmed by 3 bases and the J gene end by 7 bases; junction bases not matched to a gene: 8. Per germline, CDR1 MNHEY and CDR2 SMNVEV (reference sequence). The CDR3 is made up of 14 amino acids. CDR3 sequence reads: CASSFRQGSFGYTF. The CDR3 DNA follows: TGTGCCAGCAGTTTTAGACAGGGTTCGTTTGGCTACACCTTC.

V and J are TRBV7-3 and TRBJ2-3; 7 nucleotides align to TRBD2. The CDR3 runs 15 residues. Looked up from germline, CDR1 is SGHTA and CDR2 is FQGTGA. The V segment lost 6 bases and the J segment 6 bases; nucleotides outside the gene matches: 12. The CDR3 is CASSFRLALGDTQYF. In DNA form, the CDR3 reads TGTGCCAGCAGTTTCCGACTAGCTCTGGGGGATACGCAGTATTTT.

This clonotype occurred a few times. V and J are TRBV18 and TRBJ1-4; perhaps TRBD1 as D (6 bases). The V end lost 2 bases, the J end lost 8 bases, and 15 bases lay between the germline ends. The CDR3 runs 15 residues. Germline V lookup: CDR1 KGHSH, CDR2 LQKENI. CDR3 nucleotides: TGTGCCAGCTCACCAGTTCACAGGGAGGAAGAAAAACTGTTTTTT. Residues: CASSPVHREEEKLFF.

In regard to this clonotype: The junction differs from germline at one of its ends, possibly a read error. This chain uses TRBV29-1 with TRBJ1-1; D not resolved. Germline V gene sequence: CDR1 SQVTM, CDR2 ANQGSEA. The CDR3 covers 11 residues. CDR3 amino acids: CSVEGQVETFF. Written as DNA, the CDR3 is TGCAGCGTTGAAGGGCAGGTTGAAACTTTCTTT. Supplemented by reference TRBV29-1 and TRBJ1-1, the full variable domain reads SAVISQKPSRDICQRGTSLTIQCQVDSQVTMMFWYRQQPGQSLTLIATANQGSEATYESGFVIDKFPISRPNLTFSTLTVSNMSPEDSSIYLCSVEGQVETFFGQGTRLTVV.

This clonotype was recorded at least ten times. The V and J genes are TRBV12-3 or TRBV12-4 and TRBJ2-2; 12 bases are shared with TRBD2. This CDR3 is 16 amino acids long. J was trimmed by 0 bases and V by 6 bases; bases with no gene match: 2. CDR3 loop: CASRPSGGANTGELFF. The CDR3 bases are TGTGCCAGCAGGCCTAGCGGGGGGGCGAACACCGGGGAGCTGTTTTTT.

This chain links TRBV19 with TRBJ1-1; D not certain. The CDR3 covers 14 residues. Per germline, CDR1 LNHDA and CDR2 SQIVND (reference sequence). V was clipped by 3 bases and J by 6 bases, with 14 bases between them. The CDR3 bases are TGTGCCAGTAGTATCCCAACTCGAGATTCTGAAGCTTTCTTT. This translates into CASSIPTRDSEAFF.

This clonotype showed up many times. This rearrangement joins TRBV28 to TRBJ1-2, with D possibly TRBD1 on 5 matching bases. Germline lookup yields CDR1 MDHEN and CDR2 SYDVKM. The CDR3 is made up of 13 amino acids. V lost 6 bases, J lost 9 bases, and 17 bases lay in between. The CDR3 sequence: CASSPGRSMRYTF. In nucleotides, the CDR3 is TGTGCCAGCAGCCCGGGACGGTCTATGCGCTACACCTTC.

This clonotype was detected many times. CDR3 protein: CASSQRQTGGRSNEKLFF. CDR3 sequence (DNA): TGTGCCAGCAGCCAAAGGCAAACGGGGGGCAGGTCTAATGAAAAACTGTTTTTT. The J gene is TRBJ1-4, the V gene TRBV3-1; weak D call: TRBD1 (6 bases). The V gene lost 2 bases and the J gene lost 3 bases, with 19 bases spanning the gap. The length of the CDR3 is 18 residues. Germline assignment: CDR1 LGHDT and CDR2 YNNKEL (reference sequence).